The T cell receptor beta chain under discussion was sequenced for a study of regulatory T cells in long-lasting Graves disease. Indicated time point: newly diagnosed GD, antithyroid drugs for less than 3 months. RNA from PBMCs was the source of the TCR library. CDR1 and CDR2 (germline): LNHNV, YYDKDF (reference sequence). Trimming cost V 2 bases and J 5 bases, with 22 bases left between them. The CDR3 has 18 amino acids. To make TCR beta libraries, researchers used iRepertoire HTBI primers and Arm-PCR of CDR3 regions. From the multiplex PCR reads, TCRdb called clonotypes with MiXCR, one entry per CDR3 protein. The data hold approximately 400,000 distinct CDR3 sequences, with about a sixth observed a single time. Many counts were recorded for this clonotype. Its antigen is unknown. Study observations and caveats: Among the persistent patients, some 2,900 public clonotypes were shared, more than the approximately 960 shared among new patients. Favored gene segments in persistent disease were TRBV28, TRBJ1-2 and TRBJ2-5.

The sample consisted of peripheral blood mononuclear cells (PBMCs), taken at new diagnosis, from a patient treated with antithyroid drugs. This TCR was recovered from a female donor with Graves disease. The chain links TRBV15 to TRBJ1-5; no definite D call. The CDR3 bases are TGTGCCACCAGCAGAAAGACGGATATCTGGCAGAACTATCAGCCCCAGCATTTT. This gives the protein CATSRKTDIWQNYQPQHF.